The table lists the clone carrying this TCR beta chain with a few counts. Antigen: not known. The data were obtained in a study of beta chain features in type 1 diabetes. General study results and limits: In all four CD4+ subsets, TCRB CDR3 length was significantly, moderately reduced in type 1 diabetes.

This CDR3 region has 16 residues. With 4 bases clipped from V and 7 bases from J, the junction kept 11 bases outside the gene matches. Germline V CDR1 and CDR2: SGDLS, YYNGEE. The entirety of the isolated RNA underwent reverse transcription, so expressed TCRB transcripts were sequenced. Measured with immunoSEQ multiplex PCR; TCRdb has only the in-frame clones, and not every one. The sample carries roughly 340,000 clones, roughly 13% recorded once. This TCR was sampled from a woman under 30 with type 1 diabetes. This sequence joins TRBV9 and TRBJ2-1; 10 bases line up with TRBD2. Sequenced sample: naive CD4+ T cells from blood. The chain's CDR3 is CASSPRLGAGGNEQFF. DNA of the CDR3: TGTGCCAGCAGCCCCCGGCTGGGAGCGGGAGGGAATGAGCAGTTCTTC. Drawing the rest from reference TRBV9 and TRBJ2-1, the complete variable domain is DSGVTQTPKHLITATGQRVTLRCSPRSGDLSVYWYQQSLDQGLQFLIQYYNGEERAKGNILERFSAQQFPDLHSELNLSSLELGDSALYFCASSPRLGAGGNEQFFGPGTRLTVL.